The sequence of this T cell receptor beta chain was determined in a study of Ad26.COV2.S vaccination and SARS-CoV-2 variants. Across the study: Of the COV1001 trial arms, the Ad26.COV2.S arm included the donor.

As to this clone: Its antigen is still unknown.

The study, taken as a whole, reports: Similar non-spike TCR breadth was observed in recipients of vaccine and of placebo. Reported findings describe substantial breadth in spike-specific CD8+ and CD4+ T cell responses following vaccination.

The protocol was immunoSEQ multiplex PCR, while the TCRdb copy is restricted to in-frame clones and leaves out a portion. The table shows more than 400,000 clones, with about nine tenths occurring only once. Described treatment: roughly 19 received Ad26.COV2.S at low or high dose, single or two shots; 5 received placebo; per-sample allocation not given. It was on day 63 after the first vaccine or placebo injection that samples were taken. It was Wuhan-strain SARS-CoV-2 spike that the Ad26 vaccine vector expressed. The material was peripheral blood, obtained in a trial of Ad26.COV2.S vaccine versus placebo. The receptor was isolated from a person aged 18-60 years who received the Ad26.COV2.S COVID-19 vaccine or a placebo.

CDR3 in amino acids: CASPTGGSGPGYEQYF. The CDR3 region has the DNA TGTGCCAGCCCCACCGGGGGTAGCGGCCCTGGTTACGAGCAGTACTTC. V gene TRBV18 combines with J gene TRBJ2-7; maybe TRBD2 (6 bases). The V end lost 8 bases, the J end lost 4 bases, and 24 bases lay between the germline ends. The CDR3 extends over 16 amino acids. Germline V gives CDR1 KGHSH, CDR2 LQKENI. Full variable domain (remainder filled in from reference TRBV18 and TRBJ2-7): NAGVMQNPRHLVRRRGQEARLRCSPMKGHSHVYWYRQLPEEGLKFMVYLQKENIIDESGMPKERFSAEFPKEGPSILRIQQVVRGDSAAYFCASPTGGSGPGYEQYFGPGTRLTVT.